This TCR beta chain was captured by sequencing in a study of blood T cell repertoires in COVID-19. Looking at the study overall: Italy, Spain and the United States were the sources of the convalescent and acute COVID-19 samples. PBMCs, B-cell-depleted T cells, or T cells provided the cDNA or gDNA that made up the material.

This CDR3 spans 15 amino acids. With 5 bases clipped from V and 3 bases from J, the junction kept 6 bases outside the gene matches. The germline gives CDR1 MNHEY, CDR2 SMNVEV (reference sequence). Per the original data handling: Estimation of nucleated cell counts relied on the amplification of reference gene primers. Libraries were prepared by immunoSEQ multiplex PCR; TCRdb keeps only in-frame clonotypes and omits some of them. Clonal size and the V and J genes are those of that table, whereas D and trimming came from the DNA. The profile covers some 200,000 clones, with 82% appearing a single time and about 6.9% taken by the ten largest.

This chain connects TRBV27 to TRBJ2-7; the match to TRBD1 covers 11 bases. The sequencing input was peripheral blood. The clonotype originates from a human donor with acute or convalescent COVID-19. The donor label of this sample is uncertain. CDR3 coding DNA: TGTGCCAGCAGTAGGGGACAGGGGGGGTTCTACGAGCAGTACTTC. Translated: CASSRGQGGFYEQYF.